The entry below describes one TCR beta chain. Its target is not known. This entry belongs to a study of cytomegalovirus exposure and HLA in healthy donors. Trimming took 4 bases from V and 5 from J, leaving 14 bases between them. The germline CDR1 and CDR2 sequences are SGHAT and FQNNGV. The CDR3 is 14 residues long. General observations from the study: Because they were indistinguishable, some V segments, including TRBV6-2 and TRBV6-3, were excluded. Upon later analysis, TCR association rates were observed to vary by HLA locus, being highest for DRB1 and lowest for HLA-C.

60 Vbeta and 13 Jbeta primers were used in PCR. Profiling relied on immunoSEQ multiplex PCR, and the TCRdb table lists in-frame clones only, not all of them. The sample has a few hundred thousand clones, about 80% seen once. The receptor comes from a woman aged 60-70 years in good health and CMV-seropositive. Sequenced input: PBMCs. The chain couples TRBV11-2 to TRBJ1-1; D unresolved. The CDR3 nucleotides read TGTGCCAGCAGCTCCATATTTCCGGGGACTGAAGCTTTCTTT. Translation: CASSSIFPGTEAFF.